This entry features one TCR beta chain sequence. Its antigen is still unknown. The CDR3 has 16 amino acids. Germline V CDR1 and CDR2: SGHDN, FVKESK. Between the trimmed V and J ends, which lost 1 base and 1 base, there was a span of 13 bases. This sample was included in a study of OX40 agonist ivuxolimab in advanced cancers. The overall study: Six ivuxolimab dose levels, 0.01 to 10 mg/kg, were given intravenously every 2 weeks. Three patients got partial responses; one had hepatocellular carcinoma and two had cutaneous melanoma. General study findings and limits: More expanded clones were seen, on average, in CD8+ T cells than in CD4+. Some nonresponders additionally presented with little normalized T-cell clonal expansion.

Here immunoSEQ multiplex PCR was the method, and the copy in TCRdb shows in-frame clones only, minus some. Seen here are around 40,000 clones, over 65% observed once, and the top ten hold approximately 16%. The sample in question was CD4+ or CD8+ T cells sorted from blood, obtained in a trial of the OX40 agonist ivuxolimab. The gene calls are TRBV14 and TRBJ2-5; maybe TRBD1 (6 bases). This TCR was sampled from an adult with an advanced solid tumor such as melanoma, head and neck, liver or kidney cancer. The CDR3 sequence: CASSQAGRGVQETQYF. The CDR3 bases are TGTGCCAGCAGCCAAGCGGGCAGGGGCGTCCAAGAGACCCAGTACTTC.